This T cell receptor beta chain was identified during a study of sequential checkpoint blockade in melanoma. Background on the study: Patients were randomized 1:1 to nivolumab-then-ipilimumab or ipilimumab-then-nivolumab first-line. About two dozen patients had tumor biopsies before treatment and at week 13.

Sequencing was performed with immunoSEQ multiplex PCR; in TCRdb, only in-frame clones are kept and a portion is missing. Of about 20,000 clones in the sample, roughly 73% were seen once. Germline CDR1 reads SGHRS; CDR2 reads YFSETQ. The CDR3 is made up of 17 amino acids. V gave up 4 bases and J gave up 1 base; unmatched junction bases: 12. Treatment given: randomized to nivolumab then ipilimumab (arm A) or the reverse (arm B). The chain couples TRBV5-1 to TRBJ2-7; 9 nucleotides agree with TRBD1. This receptor was identified in a human donor with melanoma. The sample consisted of tumor tissue (inferred from file names), taken from a patient given nivolumab and ipilimumab in sequence. The CDR3 DNA is TGCGCCAGCAGCCATGGGGGGGGACAGGGCCAATCCTACGAGCAGTACTTC. This translates into CASSHGGGQGQSYEQYF. The full variable domain, with the rest looked up from reference TRBV5-1 and TRBJ2-7, is KAGVTQTPRYLIKTRGQQVTLSCSPISGHRSVSWYQQTPGQGLQFLFEYFSETQRNKGNFPGRFSGRQFSNSRSEMNVSTLELGDSALYLCASSHGGGQGQSYEQYFGPGTRLTVT.